The 7 T cell receptor beta chains reported below all come from one sample, sequenced in a study of T-cell memory formation after mild COVID-19. MiXCR, applied by TCRdb to the 5' RACE reads, yields one record per CDR3 protein. The repertoire includes roughly 450,000 distinct CDR3 sequences, roughly 17% of them detected once, and roughly 21% sits in the top ten. What was sequenced was PBMCs or a T cell subset sorted from them (not recorded which). Source of these receptors: a man younger than 35 who had mild COVID-19 (a few samples of this study predate the infection). Cell type and time point are not known.

This clonotype was seen at least ten times. J is TRBJ2-5 and V is TRBV7-2, with 8 bases lining up with TRBD2. Germline V gene data show CDR1 as SGHTA and CDR2 as FQGNSA. After removal of 5 bases from V and 4 bases from J, the junction contained 9 bases not matched to a gene. This CDR3 contains 15 residues. The CDR3 DNA is TGTGCCAGCAGCCCCCGGGGGGGAGGAGGAGAGACCCAGTACTTC. Encoded protein: CASSPRGGGGETQYF.

The chain couples TRBV5-1 to TRBJ2-3; 8 positions agree with TRBD2. V was pared by 5 bases and J by 5 bases, with 10 bases of the junction left unmatched. Germline CDR1 reads SGHRS; CDR2 reads YFSETQ. The CDR3 length is 15 residues. The CDR3 here is CASRDGGGYGDTQYF. The CDR3 DNA sequence: TGCGCCAGCAGAGACGGCGGGGGGTATGGAGATACGCAGTATTTT.

The chain uses TRBV29-1 and TRBJ1-5; D call uncertain. CDR1 is SQVTM, CDR2 ANQGSEA, per germline. CDR3 length: 14 amino acids. Trimming removed 4 bases at V and 2 bases at J, with 12 bases between. CDR3 nucleotide sequence: TGCAGCGTTGCGGAGAGAGGAGGCAATCAGCCCCAGCATTTT. Translation: CSVAERGGNQPQHF. Filled out from reference TRBV29-1 and TRBJ1-5, the complete variable domain reads SAVISQKPSRDICQRGTSLTIQCQVDSQVTMMFWYRQQPGQSLTLIATANQGSEATYESGFVIDKFPISRPNLTFSTLTVSNMSPEDSSIYLCSVAERGGNQPQHFGDGTRLSIL.

There are a few counts of this clonotype. The chain uses TRBV15 and TRBJ1-2; weak D call: TRBD1 (6 bases). The CDR3 spans 14 residues. Germline V gene lookup returns CDR1 LNHNV and CDR2 YYDKDF (reference sequence). Trimming left V 0 bases short and J 5 bases short, with 10 bases between. The CDR3 nucleotides are TGTGCCACCAGCAGAGAGGGCAGGGGATATGGCTACACCTTC. Amino acids: CATSREGRGYGYTF.

This clonotype showed up just a few times. The J gene is TRBJ1-3, the V gene TRBV4-1, with D unresolved. Trimming took 5 bases from V and 4 from J, leaving 12 bases between them. CDR3 size: 14 residues. Germline CDR1 and CDR2: MGHRA and YSYEKL. CDR3 DNA: TGCGCCAGCAGCGTAAGATCGGCGGGAAACACCATATATTTT. Its translation is CASSVRSAGNTIYF.

This chain uses TRBV7-2 with TRBJ1-1, with a possible D match to TRBD1 (5 bases). CDR3 length equals 15 residues. V was clipped by 5 bases and J by 4 bases, with 17 bases between them. The V gene's germline CDR1 is SGHTA and CDR2 FQGNSA. The CDR3 bases are TGTGCCAGCAGCCTCTGGACACGACTGGGCACTGAAGCTTTCTTT. Translation: CASSLWTRLGTEAFF. Full variable domain (rest looked up from reference TRBV7-2 and TRBJ1-1): GAGVSQSPSNKVTEKGKDVELRCDPISGHTALYWYRQSLGQGLEFLIYFQGNSAPDKSGLPSDRFSAERTGGSVSTLTIQRTQQEDSAVYLCASSLWTRLGTEAFFGQGTRLTVV.

The CDR3, as DNA: TGTGCCAGCAGGCGCCAGGGGGTGGACGAGCAGTACGTC. Its translation: CASRRQGVDEQYV. This chain uses TRBV28 with TRBJ2-7; 7 positions agree with TRBD1. CDR3 length: 13 amino acids. Germline V gene lookup returns CDR1 MDHEN and CDR2 SYDVKM. V lost 6 bases and J lost 5; bases outside the gene matches: 7.